These 6 T cell receptor beta chains were all obtained from the same sample, sequenced in a study of blood T cells in healthy people across ages (dated by TCRdb to 2014 to 2015). Library generation was performed with 5' RACE. The instrument given in TCRdb is Illumina HiSeq 2500. A second 7 to 11 cycle PCR used a sample-barcoded 5' primer and a J-beta primer mix. TCRdb's own reprocessing of the public reads used fastp at Q25 and MiXCR and kept productive beta chains. Entries that share a CDR3 protein sequence are merged under the most common genes and DNA. This sample lists almost 1 million distinct CDR3 sequences; 51% were detected once. The ten largest clones add up to about a fifth of the sample. The sequenced sample consisted of blood. These receptor sequences come from a woman aged 55 to 70 in good health.

The chain uses TRBV28 and TRBJ2-5; maybe TRBD2 (6 bases). The CDR3 has 12 residues. The V gene's germline CDR1 is MDHEN and CDR2 SYDVKM. The V gene lost 6 bases and the J gene lost 11 bases, with 16 bases spanning the gap. For the CDR3, the DNA is TGTGCCAGCAGCCCCGGGAGAACGGTGCAGTACTTC. Translating it yields CASSPGRTVQYF. The variable domain in full, completed from reference TRBV28 and TRBJ2-5, reads DVKVTQSSRYLVKRTGEKVFLECVQDMDHENMFWYRQDPGLGLRLIYFSYDVKMKEKGDIPEGYSVSREKKERFSLILESASTNQTSMYLCASSPGRTVQYFGPGTRLLVL.

This clonotype was seen more than once but under ten times. CDR3: CASRTEGATNEKLFF. The CDR3 coding sequence is TGTGCCAGCAGAACCGAGGGAGCGACTAATGAAAAACTGTTTTTT. The chain uses TRBV6-2 or TRBV6-3 and TRBJ1-4; D is unclear. CDR3 length equals 15 residues. The V end lost 6 bases, the J end lost 2 bases, and 13 bases lay between the germline ends. The V gene's germline CDR1 is MNHEY and CDR2 SVGEGT.

The genes are TRBV2 and TRBJ2-6; D remains ambiguous. V was pared by 4 bases and J by 1 base, with 14 bases between. The CDR3 is 17 amino acids. In germline, CDR1 is SNHLY, CDR2 FYNNEI. CDR3 DNA sequence: TGTGCCAGCAGTGGATCACTCCTCTCGTCTGGGGCCAACGTCCTGACTTTC. It is translated as CASSGSLLSSGANVLTF.

The chain recombines TRBV13 with TRBJ2-3; 8 nucleotides line up with TRBD2. This CDR3 is built from 15 residues. The J segment lost 3 bases and the V segment lost 5 bases, leaving 7 bases of the junction unmatched. Germline lookup yields CDR1 PRHDT and CDR2 FYEKMQ (reference sequence). The CDR3, as DNA: TGTGCCAGCAGCCGTACGGGGGGGAATACAGATACGCAGTATTTT. This sequence encodes CASSRTGGNTDTQYF.

The rearrangement uses TRBV6-1 and TRBJ2-7, with D possibly matching TRBD2 (6 bases). Trimming removed 6 bases at V and 2 bases at J, with 14 bases between. The CDR3 extends over 14 amino acids. Germline-derived CDR1 and CDR2 are MNHNS and SASEGT. Here the CDR3 DNA reads TGTGCCAGCAGGGAGGGACTCGGCCCCTACGAGCAGTACTTC. Protein sequence: CASREGLGPYEQYF.

This clonotype has just a few counts. The chain couples TRBV15 to TRBJ2-5, with D possibly matching TRBD2 (6 bases). CDR3 length equals 14 residues. Germline CDR1 LNHNV, CDR2 YYDKDF (reference sequence). Trimming left V 6 bases short and J 5 bases short, with 16 bases between. The CDR3, as DNA: TGTGCCACCAGACGCCCCGGGACTTCTGAGACCCAGTACTTC. It is translated as CATRRPGTSETQYF.